This paragraph covers one T cell receptor beta chain sequence. TCRdb keeps only in-frame clones here, not all; method: immunoSEQ multiplex PCR. The table lists about 52,000 clones, approximately 92% of them singletons. The record originates from a study of T cell changes during pregnancy in multiple sclerosis. This CDR3 region has 14 residues. V lost 2 bases to trimming and J lost 9 bases; unmatched junction nucleotides: 6. CDR1 and CDR2 (germline): SGHKS, YYEKEE (reference sequence). The specimen comprised CD4+ T cells from peripheral blood mononuclear cells, sampled in the third trimester of pregnancy. This chain joins TRBV5-5 and TRBJ2-2; 8 nucleotides match TRBD2. The sequence was obtained from a female donor with multiple sclerosis, enrolled in a pregnancy study. The CDR3 DNA reads as TGTGCCAGCAGCTTACGGGGGGGCCTTAGGGAGCTGTTTTTT. As protein: CASSLRGGLRELFF.